Shown below are 27 T cell receptor beta chains from a single sample sequenced in a study of CD8 T cells in ankylosing spondylitis (dated by TCRdb to 2017 to 2019). To prepare the library, 5' RACE was applied. The listed sequencing device is Illumina HiSeq 2500. TCRdb ran its own pipeline on the public reads, namely fastp trimming at Q25 and MiXCR clone calling, and kept in-frame beta chains. Each entry is one CDR3 protein sequence, shown with its most common DNA and genes. The sample table records 300,000 to 350,000 distinct CDR3 sequences; around a tenth of these occur just once. The top ten hold roughly a tenth of the sample. Input material: blood, either unsorted or a sorted T cell fraction (not recorded which). Receptors originate from a female donor with ankylosing spondylitis or in good health (not recorded which).

This chain uses TRBV20-1 with TRBJ1-2; 8 nucleotides align to TRBD1. Losses at the gene ends were 5 bases for V and 3 bases for J; bases not matched to a gene: 5. CDR3 length: 13 amino acids. Germline CDR1 and CDR2: DFQATT and SNEGSKA (reference sequence). The CDR3 here is CSASQTGDYGYTF. The CDR3 DNA reads TGCAGTGCTTCTCAGACAGGGGACTATGGCTACACCTTC.

Details on this clonotype: The junction differs from germline at one of its ends, possibly a read error. The chain joins TRBV20-1 to TRBJ2-1; TRBD1 might be the D (6 bases). The CDR3 totals 19 residues. Germline CDR1 DFQATT, CDR2 SNEGSKA (reference sequence). DNA for the CDR3: TGCTGTGCTAGAGATCGGGACAACCTTCACGAACCTTACTACAATGAGCAGTTCTTC. Its translation is CCARDRDNLHEPYYNEQFF.

This clonotype appeared many times. The chain couples TRBV5-1 to TRBJ1-5; TRBD1 might be the D (5 bases). Trimming cost V 4 bases and J 0 bases, with 11 bases left between them. Germline CDR1 SGHRS, CDR2 YFSETQ. CDR3 length: 15 amino acids. The CDR3: CASSEGLNSNQPQHF. CDR3 nucleotides: TGCGCCAGCAGCGAGGGACTGAATAGCAATCAGCCCCAGCATTTT.

This clonotype appeared many times. The rearrangement joins TRBV5-1 to TRBJ1-2, with D possibly being TRBD1 (6 bases). Germline V gene sequence: CDR1 SGHRS, CDR2 YFSETQ. There are 13 residues in the CDR3. Trimming took 4 bases from V and 4 from J, leaving 11 bases between them. CDR3: CASSQDSSYGYTF. The CDR3 DNA follows: TGCGCCAGCAGCCAGGACAGTTCCTATGGCTACACCTTC. The complete variable domain, with remaining parts taken from reference TRBV5-1 and TRBJ1-2, reads KAGVTQTPRYLIKTRGQQVTLSCSPISGHRSVSWYQQTPGQGLQFLFEYFSETQRNKGNFPGRFSGRQFSNSRSEMNVSTLELGDSALYLCASSQDSSYGYTFGSGTRLTVV.

This chain uses TRBV20-1 with TRBJ2-3; D remains unclear. The CDR3 has 14 residues. Trimming stripped 6 bases from V and 3 bases from J, with 16 bases between. Germline V lookup: CDR1 DFQATT, CDR2 SNEGSKA (reference sequence). The CDR3 DNA is TGCAGTGCCCAAAAAAGAGCCCAAACAGATACGCAGTATTTT. Protein: CSAQKRAQTDTQYF.

This clonotype showed up just a few times. The gene calls are TRBV12-3 or TRBV12-4 and TRBJ2-3; the match to TRBD2 covers 10 bases. J was trimmed by 6 bases and V by 6 bases; bases with no gene match: 12. The CDR3 consists of 16 residues. The CDR3 DNA reads TGTGCCAGCAGCCCAAAAAGCGGGGGGGCACCCGATACGCAGTATTTT. Translated, it gives CASSPKSGGAPDTQYF.

The sample holds many counts of this clonotype. V gene TRBV3-1 combines with J gene TRBJ2-7; tentative D call: TRBD1 (6 bases). This CDR3 comprises 14 residues. Germline V gene data show CDR1 as LGHDT and CDR2 as YNNKEL (reference sequence). Trimming removed 5 bases from V and 3 bases from J, with 14 bases in between. The CDR3 DNA follows: TGTGCCAGCAGCTTACAGGGAAGGGGCTACGAGCAGTACTTC. It codes for CASSLQGRGYEQYF.

This clonotype was observed a handful of times. The chain combines TRBV5-1 with TRBJ2-7, with 7 bases identical to TRBD1. The V gene's germline CDR1 is SGHRS and CDR2 YFSETQ. CDR3 length equals 15 residues. V gave up 3 bases and J gave up 2 bases; unmatched junction bases: 8. CDR3 bases: TGCGCCAGCAGCTCCAGGGGGAACCCGACCTACGAGCAGTACTTC. Translating gives CASSSRGNPTYEQYF.

This clonotype was seen at least ten times. The rearrangement uses TRBV12-3 or TRBV12-4 and TRBJ2-4; D may be TRBD1 or TRBD2 (5 bases each). CDR3 length equals 13 residues. Trimming took off 7 bases at V and 1 base at J, with 8 bases between the two ends. The CDR3 DNA reads TGTGCCAGCACCAGGGACGCCAAAAACATTCAGTACTTC. It is translated as CASTRDAKNIQYF.

This clonotype appeared a few times. The chain uses TRBV2 and TRBJ2-5; D is undetermined. Trimming took 4 bases from V and 5 from J, leaving 8 bases between them. The CDR3 has 12 amino acids. Germline values: CDR1 SNHLY, CDR2 FYNNEI. CDR3 in amino acids: CASSGLRETQYF. CDR3 DNA sequence: TGTGCCAGCAGTGGATTGCGCGAGACCCAGTACTTC.

The sample holds many counts of this clonotype. The V gene is TRBV12-3 or TRBV12-4, the J gene TRBJ1-1; 7 bases match TRBD1. V lost 8 bases to trimming and J lost 1 base; unmatched junction nucleotides: 10. This CDR3 spans 15 amino acids. This CDR3 reads CASRQGLGGNTEAFF. CDR3 DNA sequence: TGTGCCAGCCGACAGGGTTTGGGTGGGAACACTGAAGCTTTCTTT.

This clonotype came up a few times. J is TRBJ2-2 and V is TRBV6-4; TRBD2 matches at 8 bases. The V gene end was trimmed by 6 bases and the J gene end by 4 bases; junction bases not matched to a gene: 10. The CDR3 runs 16 residues. CDR1 is MRHNA and CDR2 is SNTAGT in the germline V gene. For the CDR3, the DNA is TGTGCCAGCAGCCCCGGGGTTAGCGGGGTCACCGGGGAGCTGTTTTTT. This sequence encodes CASSPGVSGVTGELFF.

The rearrangement uses TRBV20-1 and TRBJ2-5, with TRBD2 identical over 14 bases. V shed 5 bases and J 5 bases; nucleotides not matched to a gene: 13. CDR1 DFQATT and CDR2 SNEGSKA come from the germline V gene (reference sequence). The CDR3 extends over 17 amino acids. The CDR3 is CSAPHSTSGGAWETQYF. The CDR3, as DNA: TGCAGTGCTCCGCACTCGACTAGCGGGGGGGCCTGGGAGACCCAGTACTTC.

In its sample, this clonotype was seen many times. The chain links TRBV20-1 to TRBJ2-1, with D tentatively TRBD1 or TRBD2 (6 bases each). Germline assignment: CDR1 DFQATT and CDR2 SNEGSKA (reference sequence). The CDR3 length is 16 residues. The V and J ends lost 0 bases and 1 base respectively, with 13 bases between them. CDR3 sequence (DNA): TGCAGTGCTAGAGATTACGGGGGCCTATCCTACAATGAGCAGTTCTTC. Translated, it gives CSARDYGGLSYNEQFF.

Only a few counts were recorded for this clonotype. The genes are TRBV5-1 and TRBJ2-3; 9 bases align to TRBD2. Germline CDR1 and CDR2: SGHRS and YFSETQ. J lost 0 bases, V lost 4 bases, and 15 bases had no gene match. The CDR3 runs 19 residues. CDR3 amino acids: CASSRKVSGGPPSTDTQYF. CDR3 nucleotide sequence: TGCGCCAGCAGCCGCAAAGTTAGCGGGGGCCCGCCAAGCACAGATACGCAGTATTTT.

In this sample, this clonotype turned up a few times. The chain carries TRBV7-8 and TRBJ1-4, with D possibly TRBD1 on 5 matching bases. Germline CDR1 is SGHVS and CDR2 is FQNEAQ. V lost 5 bases, J lost 5 bases, and 9 bases lay in between. The CDR3 has 13 residues. The CDR3 sequence is CASSEGRNEKLFF. CDR3 DNA: TGTGCCAGCAGCGAGGGGAGAAATGAAAAACTGTTTTTT.

This clonotype was seen more than once but under ten times. This chain links TRBV3-1 with TRBJ1-4; possibly TRBD1 for D (6 bases). The CDR3 consists of 14 residues. Between the trimmed V and J ends, which lost 2 bases and 7 bases, there was a span of 11 bases. Germline loops: CDR1 LGHDT, CDR2 YNNKEL (reference sequence). The CDR3 loop is CASSQRDKGEKLFF. The CDR3 DNA reads TGTGCCAGCAGCCAACGGGACAAGGGTGAAAAACTGTTTTTT.

The chain links TRBV6-2 or TRBV6-3 to TRBJ2-1; 7 bases agree with TRBD2. V lost 2 bases, J lost 9 bases, and 19 bases stayed unmatched. The CDR3 consists of 18 residues. Germline CDR1 reads MNHEY; CDR2 reads SVGEGT. Written as DNA, the CDR3 is TGTGCCAGCAGTTACAGGGGCGGGCCGGGACTACCTCCGGGTGAGCAGTTCTTC. Its protein is CASSYRGGPGLPPGEQFF.

In the case of this clonotype: A much larger clone differs from this one at a single base, so this may be a read error. The chain carries TRBV20-1 and TRBJ2-5, with D possibly being TRBD2 (6 bases). This CDR3 is 13 amino acids long. Germline-derived CDR1 and CDR2 are DFQATT and SNEGSKA (reference sequence). V was clipped by 8 bases and J by 0 bases, with 13 bases between them. Here the CDR3 DNA reads TGCAGTACCCTACCTAGCGACCAAGAGACCCAGTACTTC. This sequence encodes CSTLPSDQETQYF.

This clonotype was counted ten times or more. This chain connects TRBV5-1 to TRBJ2-2; D not resolved. This CDR3 comprises 15 residues. Germline V gene data show CDR1 as SGHRS and CDR2 as YFSETQ. V was shortened by 4 bases and J by 5 bases, with 15 bases between the two germline ends. The CDR3 DNA sequence: TGCGCCAGCAGCCCTTGGATAAAAAGAACCGGGGAGCTGTTTTTT. The encoded protein is CASSPWIKRTGELFF.

As to this clonotype: This sequence may be a read error, since a much larger clone differs from it by one base. The chain has TRBV11-3 and TRBJ2-3, with TRBD1 identical over 8 bases. This CDR3 has 17 residues. With 2 bases clipped from V and 3 bases from J, the junction kept 10 bases outside the gene matches. Germline V CDR1 and CDR2: SGHNT, YENEEA. The DNA of the CDR3 is TGTGCCAGCAGCTTAAGGGCTATGCGACAGGGGACAGATACGCAGTATTTT. Translated, it gives CASSLRAMRQGTDTQYF.

There are many counts of this clonotype. The rearrangement links TRBV15 to TRBJ1-3, with D possibly matching TRBD1 (5 bases). This CDR3 has 14 residues. In germline, CDR1 is LNHNV, CDR2 YYDKDF (reference sequence). Trimming stripped 9 bases from V and 0 bases from J, with 12 bases between. CDR3 residues: CATWVGDSGNTIYF. CDR3 sequence (DNA): TGTGCCACTTGGGTGGGGGACTCTGGAAACACCATATATTTT.

CDR3 DNA sequence: TGTGCCAGCAGACCCGACATGAGTAGGGAAAAACTGTTTTTT. This encodes CASRPDMSREKLFF. This sequence joins TRBV6-1 and TRBJ1-4; no clear D. Germline CDR1 reads MNHNS; CDR2 reads SASEGT. The CDR3 extends over 14 amino acids. Between the trimmed V and J ends, which lost 6 bases and 8 bases, there was a span of 16 bases.

This clonotype came up many times. The V gene is TRBV6-6, the J gene TRBJ2-7, with D possibly being TRBD2 (5 bases). Germline CDR1 reads MNHNY; CDR2 reads SVGAGI (reference sequence). The CDR3 is made up of 13 amino acids. V lost 7 bases, J lost 6 bases, and 16 bases lay in between. The DNA for the CDR3 is TGTGCCAGCAAGGGAGTAGCTACCGCCGAGCAGTACTTC. This sequence encodes CASKGVATAEQYF.

This clonotype was counted a few times. The chain links TRBV10-2 to TRBJ2-1; D may match TRBD1 or TRBD2 (5 bases each). Germline assignment: CDR1 WSHSY and CDR2 SAAADI. The V gene lost 7 bases and the J gene lost 11 bases, with 18 bases spanning the gap. The CDR3 runs 13 residues. CDR3 sequence: CASKLDKSGQQFF. The CDR3 nucleotides are TGCGCCAGCAAACTTGATAAGTCGGGACAGCAGTTCTTC.

This clonotype appeared a single time. V usage is TRBV14 and J usage is TRBJ2-1, with a possible D match to TRBD2 (6 bases). Germline-derived CDR1 and CDR2 are SGHDN and FVKESK. This CDR3 is built from 17 residues. The V end was cut by 4 bases, the J end by 8 bases, with 24 bases between. The CDR3: CASSLTRPGLPGDEQFF. The CDR3 nucleotides read TGTGCCAGCAGCCTCACCCGACCGGGACTCCCTGGGGATGAGCAGTTCTTC.

This chain joins TRBV28 and TRBJ2-7, with TRBD1 matching 7 bases. This CDR3 has 16 amino acids. From germline, CDR1 is MDHEN and CDR2 SYDVKM. V lost 5 bases to trimming and J lost 2 bases; unmatched junction nucleotides: 12. This CDR3 reads CASSPWARGLTYEQYF. Written as DNA, the CDR3 is TGTGCCAGCAGTCCATGGGCCAGGGGGTTGACCTACGAGCAGTACTTC.